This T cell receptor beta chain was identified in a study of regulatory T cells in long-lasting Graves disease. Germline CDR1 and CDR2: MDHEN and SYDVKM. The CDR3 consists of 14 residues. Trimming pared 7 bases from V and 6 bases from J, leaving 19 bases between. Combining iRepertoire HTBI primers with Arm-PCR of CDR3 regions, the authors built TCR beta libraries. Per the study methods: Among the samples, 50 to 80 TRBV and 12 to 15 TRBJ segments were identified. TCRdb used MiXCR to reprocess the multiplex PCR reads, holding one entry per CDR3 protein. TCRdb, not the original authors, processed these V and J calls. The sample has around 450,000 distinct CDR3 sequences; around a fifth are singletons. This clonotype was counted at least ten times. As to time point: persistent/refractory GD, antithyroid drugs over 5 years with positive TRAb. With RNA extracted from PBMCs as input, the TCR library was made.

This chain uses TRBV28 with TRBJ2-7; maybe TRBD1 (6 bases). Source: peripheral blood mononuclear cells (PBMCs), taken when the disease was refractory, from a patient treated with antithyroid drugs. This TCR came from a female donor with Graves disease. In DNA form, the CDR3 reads TGTGCCAGCATTGGGGGACAAGGGCCTTCCGAGCAGTACTTC. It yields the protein CASIGGQGPSEQYF.